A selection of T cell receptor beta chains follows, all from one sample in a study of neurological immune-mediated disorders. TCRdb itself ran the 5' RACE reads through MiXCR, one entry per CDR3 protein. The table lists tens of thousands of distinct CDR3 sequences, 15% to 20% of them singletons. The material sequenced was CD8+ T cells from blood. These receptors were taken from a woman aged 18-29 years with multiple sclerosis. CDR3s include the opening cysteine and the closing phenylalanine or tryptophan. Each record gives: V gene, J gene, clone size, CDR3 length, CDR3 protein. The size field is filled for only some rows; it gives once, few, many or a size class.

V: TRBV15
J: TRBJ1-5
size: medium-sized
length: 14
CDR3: CATSHGDSNQPQHF

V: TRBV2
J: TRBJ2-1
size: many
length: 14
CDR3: CASRPLEGYNEQFF

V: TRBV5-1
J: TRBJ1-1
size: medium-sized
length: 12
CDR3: CASSEGGTEAFF

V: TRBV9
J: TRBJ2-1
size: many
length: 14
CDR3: CASSVGGIHNEQFF

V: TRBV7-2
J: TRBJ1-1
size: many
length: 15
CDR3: CASSIRRQGHTEAFF

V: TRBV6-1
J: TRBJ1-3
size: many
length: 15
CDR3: CASSVVDSSGNTIYF

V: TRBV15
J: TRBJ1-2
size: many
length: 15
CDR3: CATSRDRDTNYGYTF

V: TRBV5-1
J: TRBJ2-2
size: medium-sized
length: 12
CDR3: CASSPNTGELFF

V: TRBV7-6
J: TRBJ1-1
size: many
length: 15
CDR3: CASSRPGGMNTEAFF

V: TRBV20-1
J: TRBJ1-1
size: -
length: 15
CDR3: CSALTDGRGSSEAFF